The clone carrying this TCR beta chain has only a few counts. Trimming took off 7 bases at V and 7 bases at J, with 16 bases between the two ends. Germline V gene sequence: CDR1 LGHNT, CDR2 FRNRAP. This CDR3 has 13 residues. The data were taken from a study of blood T cell repertoires in COVID-19. The authors' processing: The assay estimated nucleated cells by amplifying reference gene primers. Libraries were prepared by immunoSEQ multiplex PCR; TCRdb keeps only in-frame clonotypes and omits some of them. V and J calls and clone size are given by that table; D and trimming were obtained from the DNA. Here the sample spans about 130,000 clones, less than 85% being singletons.

Specimen: peripheral blood. The clonotype was recovered from a woman aged 60-70 years with acute or convalescent COVID-19. The rearrangement links TRBV12-5 to TRBJ1-1; no reliable D call. CDR3 sequence: CASALRPPFEAFF. CDR3 bases: TGTGCTAGTGCCCTACGCCCACCCTTTGAAGCTTTCTTT.